The present T cell receptor beta chain was sequenced within a study of OX40 agonist ivuxolimab in advanced cancers. At the level of the study: Dose-escalation subjects each had hepatocellular carcinoma, melanoma, renal cell or head and neck cancer.

CDR1 and CDR2 from the germline V gene are SEHNR and FQNEAQ (reference sequence). The CDR3 is 16 residues long. Losses at the gene ends were 1 base for V and 4 bases for J; bases not matched to a gene: 6. Assay used: immunoSEQ multiplex PCR; TCRdb lists only in-frame clones, some missing. The sample contains around 63,000 clones, 60% to 85% of which appear only once. J is TRBJ2-3 and V is TRBV7-9, with TRBD1 matching 9 bases. This receptor was taken from an adult with an advanced solid tumor such as melanoma, head and neck, liver or kidney cancer. Sample: CD4+ or CD8+ T cells sorted from blood, taken in a trial of the OX40 agonist ivuxolimab. CDR3 protein: CASSLGGDRESDTQYF. The CDR3 DNA reads as TGTGCCAGCAGCTTAGGTGGGGACAGGGAATCAGATACGCAGTATTTT.